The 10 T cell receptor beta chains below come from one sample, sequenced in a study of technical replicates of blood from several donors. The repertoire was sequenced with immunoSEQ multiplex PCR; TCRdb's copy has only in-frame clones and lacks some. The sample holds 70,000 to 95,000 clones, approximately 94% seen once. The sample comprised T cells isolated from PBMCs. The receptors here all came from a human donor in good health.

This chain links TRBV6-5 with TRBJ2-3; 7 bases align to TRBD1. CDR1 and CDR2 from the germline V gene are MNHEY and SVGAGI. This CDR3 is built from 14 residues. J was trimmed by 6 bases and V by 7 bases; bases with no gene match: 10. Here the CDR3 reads CASTRQGWGDTQYF. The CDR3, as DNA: TGTGCCAGCACCAGACAGGGCTGGGGGGATACGCAGTATTTT.

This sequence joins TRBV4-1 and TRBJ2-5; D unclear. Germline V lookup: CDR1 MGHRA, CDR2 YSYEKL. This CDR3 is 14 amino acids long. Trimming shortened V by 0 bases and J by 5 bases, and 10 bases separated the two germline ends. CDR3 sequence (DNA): TGCGCCAGCAGCCAAGATCTGTACTCGGAGACCCAGTACTTC. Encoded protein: CASSQDLYSETQYF.

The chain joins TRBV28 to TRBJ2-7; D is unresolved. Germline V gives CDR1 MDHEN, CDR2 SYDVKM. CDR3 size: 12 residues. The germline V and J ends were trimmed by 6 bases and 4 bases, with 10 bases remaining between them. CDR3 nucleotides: TGTGCCAGCAGGTCCACGCGATACGAGCAGTACTTC. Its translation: CASRSTRYEQYF.

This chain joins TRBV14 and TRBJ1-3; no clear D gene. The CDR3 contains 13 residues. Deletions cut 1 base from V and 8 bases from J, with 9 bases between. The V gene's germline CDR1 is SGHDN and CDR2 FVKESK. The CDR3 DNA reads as TGTGCCAGCAGCCAAGCGATTCGGGACACCATATATTTT. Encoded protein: CASSQAIRDTIYF. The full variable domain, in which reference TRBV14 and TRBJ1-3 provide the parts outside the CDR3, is EAGVTQFPSHSVIEKGQTVTLRCDPISGHDNLYWYRRVMGKEIKFLLHFVKESKQDESGMPNNRFLAERTGGTYSTLKVQPAELEDSGVYFCASSQAIRDTIYFGEGSWLTVV.

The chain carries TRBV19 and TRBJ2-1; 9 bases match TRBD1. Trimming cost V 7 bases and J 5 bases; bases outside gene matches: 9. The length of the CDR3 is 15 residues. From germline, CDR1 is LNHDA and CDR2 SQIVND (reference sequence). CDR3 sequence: CASTTDRGGNNEQFF. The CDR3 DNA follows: TGTGCCAGTACCACTGACAGGGGGGGAAACAATGAGCAGTTCTTC.

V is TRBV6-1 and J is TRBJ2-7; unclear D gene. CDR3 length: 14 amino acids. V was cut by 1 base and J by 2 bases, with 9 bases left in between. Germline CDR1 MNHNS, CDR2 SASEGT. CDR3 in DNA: TGTGCCAGCAGTGAAGTTTACAGTACCTACGAGCAGTACTTC. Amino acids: CASSEVYSTYEQYF.

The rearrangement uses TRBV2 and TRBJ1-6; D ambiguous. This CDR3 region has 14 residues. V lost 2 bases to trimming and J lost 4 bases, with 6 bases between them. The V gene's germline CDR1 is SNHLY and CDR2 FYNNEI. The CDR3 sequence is CASSESGYNSPLHF. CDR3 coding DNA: TGTGCCAGCAGTGAATCCGGGTATAATTCACCCCTCCACTTT.

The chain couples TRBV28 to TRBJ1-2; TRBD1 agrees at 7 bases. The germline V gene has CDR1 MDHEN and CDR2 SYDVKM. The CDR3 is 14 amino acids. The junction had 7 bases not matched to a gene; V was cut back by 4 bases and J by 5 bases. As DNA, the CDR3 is TGTGCCAGCAGTTCCCGGACAGGAGCTTATGGCTACACCTTC. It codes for CASSSRTGAYGYTF.

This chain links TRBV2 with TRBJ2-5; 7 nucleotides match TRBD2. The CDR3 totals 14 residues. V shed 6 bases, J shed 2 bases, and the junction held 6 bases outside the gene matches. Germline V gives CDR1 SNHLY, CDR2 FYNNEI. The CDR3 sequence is CASRARTSQETQYF. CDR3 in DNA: TGTGCCAGCAGAGCCCGGACTAGTCAAGAGACCCAGTACTTC.

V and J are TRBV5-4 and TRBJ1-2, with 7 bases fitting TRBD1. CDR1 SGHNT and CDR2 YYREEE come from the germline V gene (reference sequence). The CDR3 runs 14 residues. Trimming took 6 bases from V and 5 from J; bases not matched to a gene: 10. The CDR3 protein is CASTLGTAGYGYTF. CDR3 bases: TGTGCCAGCACCCTTGGGACAGCCGGATATGGCTACACCTTC. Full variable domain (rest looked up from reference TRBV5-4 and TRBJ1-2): ETGVTQSPTHLIKTRGQQVTLRCSSQSGHNTVSWYQQALGQGPQFIFQYYREEENGRGNFPPRFSGLQFPNYSSELNVNALELDDSALYLCASTLGTAGYGYTFGSGTRLTVV.